The sequence of this T cell receptor (beta chain) was determined in a study of radiotherapy plus CTLA-4 blockade in lung cancer. The overall study: 15% to 20% of patients responded objectively, and about 30% achieved disease control.

CDR3 length: 16 amino acids. The trim removed 1 base at V and 4 bases at J, leaving 1 base unmatched. Per the germline V gene, CDR1 is SEHNR and CDR2 is FQNEAQ (reference sequence). Method: immunoSEQ multiplex PCR; TCRdb's copy keeps in-frame clones and lacks some. The repertoire holds approximately 94,000 clones, with 82% as singletons. Comments on this clone: Its antigen is as yet unknown.

Participants had chemo-refractory metastatic non-small-cell lung cancer and were treated with focal radiation plus ipilimumab CTLA-4 blockade. Points from the study as a whole: An expansion of tumor-derived TCR clones occurred in blood after radiotherapy plus ipilimumab.

The V gene is TRBV7-9, the J gene TRBJ2-2; 12 bases are a match to TRBD2. This clonotype was obtained from a human donor with non-small cell lung cancer that progressed on radiotherapy plus ipilimumab. Specimen: peripheral blood, collected from a patient treated with radiotherapy plus ipilimumab. This chain's CDR3 is CASSLELAGGTGELFF. The CDR3 nucleotides read TGTGCCAGCAGCTTAGAACTAGCGGGAGGCACCGGGGAGCTGTTTTTT.